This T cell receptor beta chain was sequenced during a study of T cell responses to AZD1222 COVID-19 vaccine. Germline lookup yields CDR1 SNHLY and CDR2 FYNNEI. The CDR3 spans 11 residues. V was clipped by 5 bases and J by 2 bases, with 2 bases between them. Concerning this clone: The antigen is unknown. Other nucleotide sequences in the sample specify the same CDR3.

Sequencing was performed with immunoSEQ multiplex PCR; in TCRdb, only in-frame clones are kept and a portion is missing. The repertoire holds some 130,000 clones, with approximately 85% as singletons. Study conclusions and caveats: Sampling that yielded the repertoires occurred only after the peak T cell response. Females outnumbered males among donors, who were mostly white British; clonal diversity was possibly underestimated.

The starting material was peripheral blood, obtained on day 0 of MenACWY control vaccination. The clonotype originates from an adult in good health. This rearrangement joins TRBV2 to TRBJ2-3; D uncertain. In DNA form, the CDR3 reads TGTGCCAGCAGTTACACAGATACGCAGTATTTT. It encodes CASSYTDTQYF. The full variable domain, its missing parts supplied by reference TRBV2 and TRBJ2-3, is EPEVTQTPSHQVTQMGQEVILRCVPISNHLYFYWYRQILGQKVEFLVSFYNNEISEKSEIFDDQFSVERPDGSNFTLKIRSTKLEDSAMYFCASSYTDTQYFGPGTRLTVL.